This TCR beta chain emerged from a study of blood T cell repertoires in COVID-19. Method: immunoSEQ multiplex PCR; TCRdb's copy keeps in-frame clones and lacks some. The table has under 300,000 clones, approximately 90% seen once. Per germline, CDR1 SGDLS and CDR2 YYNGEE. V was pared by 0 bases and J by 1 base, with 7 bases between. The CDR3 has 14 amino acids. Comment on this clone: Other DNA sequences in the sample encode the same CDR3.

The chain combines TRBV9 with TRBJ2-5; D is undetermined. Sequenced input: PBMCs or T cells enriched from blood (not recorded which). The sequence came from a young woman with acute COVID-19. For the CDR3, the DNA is TGTGCCAGCAGCGTAGGAGGCGGCCAAGAGACCCAGTACTTC. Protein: CASSVGGGQETQYF.